This TCR beta chain was profiled in a study of human T cells and chemical hapten exposure. The overall study: Throughout the approximately 25-week study, diphenylcyclopropenone was applied weekly to the patients' scalps.

The CDR3 has 18 amino acids. Germline loops: CDR1 SEHNR, CDR2 FQNEAQ (reference sequence). Trimming took off 4 bases at V and 2 bases at J, with 23 bases between the two ends. Time point described: patch test 1, 2 weeks after DPC sensitization. Treatment given: therapeutic diphenylcyclopropenone sensitization with weekly scalp DPC. One entry per CDR3 protein results from TCRdb running MiXCR on the RACE reads. The sample carries tens of thousands of distinct CDR3 sequences, about 7.5% recorded once. This TCR came from a woman aged 25 to 39 with alopecia areata. Some clones in this sample may be carry-over from other donors' samples. The sequencing here drew on whole blood, taken in connection with sensitization to the hapten diphenylcyclopropenone (DPC). V is TRBV7-9 and J is TRBJ1-2; tentatively, D is TRBD1 (6 bases). This CDR3 is CASSSLGALPTMNYGYTF. The CDR3 bases are TGTGCCAGCAGCTCCTTGGGGGCCCTACCGACAATGAACTATGGCTACACCTTC.